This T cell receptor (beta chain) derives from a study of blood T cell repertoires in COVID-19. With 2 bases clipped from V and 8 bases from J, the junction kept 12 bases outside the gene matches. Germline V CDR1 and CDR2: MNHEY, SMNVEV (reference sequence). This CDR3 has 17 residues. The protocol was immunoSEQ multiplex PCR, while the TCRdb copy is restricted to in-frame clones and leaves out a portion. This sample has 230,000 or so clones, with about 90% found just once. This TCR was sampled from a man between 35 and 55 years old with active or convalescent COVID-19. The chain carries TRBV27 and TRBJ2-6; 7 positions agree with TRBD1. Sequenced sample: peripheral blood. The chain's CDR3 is CASSLRSDRVVTNVLTF. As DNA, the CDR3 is TGTGCCAGCAGTTTAAGGTCCGACAGGGTAGTGACCAACGTCCTGACTTTC.